The rows below give T cell receptor beta chains drawn from one sample of a study of cytomegalovirus exposure and HLA in healthy donors. Produced via immunoSEQ multiplex PCR; TCRdb's table is partial and in-frame only. The sample lists 150,000 to 200,000 clones, approximately 79% occurring once. Sequencing was carried out using PBMCs. These receptors originate from a man aged 35 to 55 in good health and CMV-seropositive. CDR3s include the opening cysteine and the closing phenylalanine or tryptophan. A D gene is named only where the DNA matches it firmly. Clone size is not always given. Where it is, it says once, few, many or a class for expanded clones.

v_gene	abundance	j_gene	d_gene	CDR3nt	CDR3aa
TRBV5-1	-	TRBJ2-5	TRBD2	TGCGCCAGCAGCTCGGCTAGCGGGAGACGAGAGACCCAGTACTTC	CASSSASGRRETQYF
TRBV27	-	TRBJ2-7	TRBD2	TGTGCCAGCAGCCCGGGACTAGCAACCTACGAGCAGTACTTC	CASSPGLATYEQYF
TRBV9	-	TRBJ1-2	-	TGTGCCAGCAGCCCCCGGCGGGTCGGCTACACCTTC	CASSPRRVGYTF
TRBV7-3	-	TRBJ2-1	TRBD2	TGTGCCAGCAGCCCGGGACTAGCGGGAGGCTCGTCCAATGAGCAGTTCTTC	CASSPGLAGGSSNEQFF
TRBV11-3	once	TRBJ2-3	TRBD1	TGTGCCAGCAGCTCAGGACAGGGTAAAGGCACAGATACGCAGTATTTT	CASSSGQGKGTDTQYF
TRBV2	-	TRBJ2-2	TRBD2	TGTGCCAGTAAATCCGGACTAGCGACCGGGGAGCTGTTTTTT	CASKSGLATGELFF
TRBV5-1	few	TRBJ2-7	TRBD2	TGCGCCAGCAGCTTCTTCGGACTAGCGGTATCCTACGAGCAGTACTTC	CASSFFGLAVSYEQYF
TRBV10-3	-	TRBJ2-1	TRBD2	TGTGCCATCAGTGTGCGGGAGGGATACAATGAGCAGTTCTTC	CAISVREGYNEQFF
TRBV7-3	-	TRBJ2-2	TRBD1	TGTGCCAGCAGCCCAACAGGGGCGCTTAACACCGGGGAGCTGTTTTTT	CASSPTGALNTGELFF
TRBV28	-	TRBJ1-2	-	TGTGCCAGCAGTTCCCCCCAGGGCAGGGGCTATGGCTACACCTTC	CASSSPQGRGYGYTF
TRBV28	-	TRBJ1-2	TRBD1	TGTGCCAGCAGCTCACTCCACCCGGACAGGGGGGGACGGAGGGGGTATGGCTACACCTTC	CASSSLHPDRGGRRGYGYTF
TRBV18	-	TRBJ1-1	-	TGTGCCAGCTCACCAATGGACAGAGAGAACACTGAAGCTTTCTTT	CASSPMDRENTEAFF
TRBV5-6	-	TRBJ1-2	TRBD1	TGTGCCAGCAGCCTTGGAGGCCCGGGACAGCGAAACTATGGCTACACCTTC	CASSLGGPGQRNYGYTF
TRBV2	-	TRBJ2-1	TRBD2	TGTGCCAGCAGTGTAACGCTAGCGGGAGGTGGTGAGCAGTTCTTC	CASSVTLAGGGEQFF
TRBV5-1	-	TRBJ1-2	TRBD1	TGCGCCAGCAGCCCGGGACAGCCAAACTATGGCTACACCTTC	CASSPGQPNYGYTF
TRBV2	-	TRBJ1-1	TRBD1	TGTGCCAGCAGTGAAGGGACAGGGGGGGTTAAGACTGAAGCTTTCTTT	CASSEGTGGVKTEAFF
TRBV5-1	-	TRBJ2-3	TRBD2	TGCGCCAGCAGCGGGCGGACTAGCGGGAAGGGGGATACGCAGTATTTT	CASSGRTSGKGDTQYF
TRBV28	-	TRBJ1-2	TRBD1	TGTGCCAGCAGTACGACACCGGGACAGGGAAACTATGGCTACACCTTC	CASSTTPGQGNYGYTF
TRBV21-1	-	TRBJ1-2	-	TGTGCCAGCAGCCCGGGAGGGGGGAGTCTCTATGGCTACACCTTC	CASSPGGGSLYGYTF
TRBV10-3	-	TRBJ1-5	-	TGTGCCATCAGTGAAGCGGACCAGCCCCAGCATTTT	CAISEADQPQHF
TRBV6-1	-	TRBJ2-7	TRBD1	TGTGCCAGCAGTGACCTTGGGACAGAGAACTACGAGCAGTACTTC	CASSDLGTENYEQYF
TRBV15	-	TRBJ2-2	TRBD1	TGTGCCACCAGCAGAGGTGACAGGGGGCCCGGGGAGCTGTTTTTT	CATSRGDRGPGELFF
TRBV6-5	-	TRBJ2-7	TRBD1	TGTGCCAGCACCGGACAGGGGGCATTCTACGAGCAGTACTTC	CASTGQGAFYEQYF
TRBV9	-	TRBJ2-7	-	TGTGCCAGCAGCGGTCCGAGGACAGTCGAGCAGTACTTC	CASSGPRTVEQYF
TRBV6-5	-	TRBJ2-1	TRBD2	TGTGCCAGCAAGCGGGACGCCTACAATGAGCAGTTCTTC	CASKRDAYNEQFF
TRBV28	-	TRBJ2-7	TRBD1	TGTGCCAGCAGCCTAACACCAGGGACAGGGAACAACGAGCAGTACTTC	CASSLTPGTGNNEQYF
TRBV18	-	TRBJ2-4	-	TGTGCCAGCTCACCACCTAGCACCGCCGTAAACATTCAGTACTTC	CASSPPSTAVNIQYF
TRBV5-1	-	TRBJ1-3	-	TGCGCCAGCAGCTTGGCCGGGGACTCTGGAAACACCATATATTTT	CASSLAGDSGNTIYF
TRBV6-5	once	TRBJ2-3	TRBD2	TGTGCCAGCAGTTACTCGAGGACTAGCTATACAGATACGCAGTATTTT	CASSYSRTSYTDTQYF
TRBV5-1	-	TRBJ2-7	-	TGCGCCAGCAGCTTGCTGGCAGGGGAGGGCTACGAGCAGTACTTC	CASSLLAGEGYEQYF
TRBV19	-	TRBJ2-7	TRBD1	TGTGCCAGTAGTATATATTCGGGACAGAACTACGAGCAGTACTTC	CASSIYSGQNYEQYF
TRBV11-3	-	TRBJ1-1	-	TGTGCCAGCAGATCTCTAGGGGCGCGAGCTTTCTTT	CASRSLGARAFF
TRBV27	-	TRBJ2-1	TRBD1	TGTGCCAGTACCCTCCAAGGACAGGGGGCTACGGGTGAGCAGTTCTTC	CASTLQGQGATGEQFF
TRBV2	-	TRBJ1-6	TRBD1	TGTGCCAGCAGGAAGGACGGGACAGGCTATAATTCACCCCTCCACTTT	CASRKDGTGYNSPLHF
TRBV7-2	-	TRBJ1-1	TRBD1	TGTGCCAGCAGCTTAGGGGGACAGGGGGGTTGGACTGAAGCTTTCTTT	CASSLGGQGGWTEAFF
TRBV28	-	TRBJ2-1	TRBD2	TGTGCCAGCAGTTCACCCGGGACTAGCGGAGATAATGAGCAGTTCTTC	CASSSPGTSGDNEQFF
TRBV6-5	-	TRBJ2-1	-	TGTGCCAGCACGTCGGGATCCTACAATGAGCAGTTCTTC	CASTSGSYNEQFF
TRBV6-5	-	TRBJ2-1	-	TGTGCCAGCAGTCCCTCCCGGGAATACAATGAGCAGTTCTTC	CASSPSREYNEQFF
TRBV18	-	TRBJ2-7	TRBD1	TGTGCCAGCTCACCCCTCGGGACAGGAATCGAGCAGTACTTC	CASSPLGTGIEQYF
TRBV11-3	-	TRBJ2-7	-	TGTGCCAGCAGCAGGCGGACAGAAAACTACGAGCAGTACTTC	CASSRRTENYEQYF
TRBV5-6	-	TRBJ1-4	TRBD1	TGTGCCAGCAGCTTGGGTTCGGACAGGGGGCTGTTTTTT	CASSLGSDRGLFF
TRBV27	-	TRBJ2-4	-	TGTGCCAGCAGCCCATCTCAAAATGGGGACAAAAGGGGCAAAAACAGTCAGTACTTC	CASSPSQNGDKRGKNSQYF
TRBV6-1	-	TRBJ2-3	TRBD1	TGTGCCAGCAGTGTCCTGACAGGGTCTCCTTTTGATACGCAGTATTTT	CASSVLTGSPFDTQYF
TRBV2	-	TRBJ2-2	TRBD2	TGTGCCAGCAGTGATTGGCGGGAGGAGGGCGGGGAGCTGTTTTTT	CASSDWREEGGELFF
TRBV5-1	-	TRBJ2-5	-	TGCGCCAGCAGCCTAGGAAATCCACAAGAGACCCAGTACTTC	CASSLGNPQETQYF
TRBV6-1	-	TRBJ1-1	-	TGTGCCAGCAGTGAAGCCGATATGTCAGGGGCTGGGGACACTGAAGCTTTCTTT	CASSEADMSGAGDTEAFF
TRBV11-3	few	TRBJ2-1	TRBD2	TGTGCCAGCAGCTTAGCACTAGCGGGACGCAATGAGCAGTTCTTC	CASSLALAGRNEQFF
TRBV13	-	TRBJ2-6	TRBD2	TGTGCCAGCAGTTCGGGGACTAGTGGGACTCCTGGGGCCAACGGCCTGACTTTC	CASSSGTSGTPGANGLTF
TRBV7-2	-	TRBJ1-2	-	TGTGCCAGCAGCTTCTTGTCGGGAGGCTACACCTTC	CASSFLSGGYTF
TRBV11-2	-	TRBJ1-2	TRBD1	TGTGCCAGCAGCTTATGGGATTTAACAGGGGAAGCTAACTATGGCTACACCTTC	CASSLWDLTGEANYGYTF